Listed below are T cell receptor beta chains from one sample, sequenced in a study of blood T cell repertoires in COVID-19. The data were produced by immunoSEQ multiplex PCR, yet TCRdb's version contains in-frame clones alone and is incomplete. The top ten clones hold about 4% of a sample with approximately 300,000 clones, roughly 90% of them seen once. Sequencing used PBMCs or T cells enriched from blood (not recorded which). The receptors here all came from a woman aged 25 to 39 who had been exposed to COVID-19. CDR3s include the opening cysteine and the closing phenylalanine or tryptophan. A D gene is named only where the DNA matches it firmly. The size entry is marked missing in some rows and otherwise reads once, few, many or a size class.

abundance: few
d_gene: -
j_gene: TRBJ1-5
v_gene: TRBV6-5
CDR3aa: CASIKDRTNQPQHF
CDR3nt: TGTGCCAGTATTAAGGACAGAACGAATCAGCCCCAGCATTTT

abundance: -
d_gene: -
j_gene: TRBJ1-1
v_gene: TRBV5-1
CDR3aa: CASSLAPNGRPNTEAFF
CDR3nt: TGCGCCAGCAGCTTGGCTCCTAACGGCAGGCCGAACACTGAAGCTTTCTTT

abundance: -
d_gene: TRBD2
j_gene: TRBJ2-5
v_gene: TRBV7-3
CDR3aa: CASSLAGGFQETQYF
CDR3nt: TGTGCCAGCAGCTTAGCGGGGGGCTTTCAAGAGACCCAGTACTTC

abundance: -
d_gene: -
j_gene: TRBJ2-3
v_gene: TRBV10-3
CDR3aa: CAISEVSYTDTQYF
CDR3nt: TGTGCCATCAGTGAAGTGTCCTACACAGATACGCAGTATTTT

abundance: once
d_gene: -
j_gene: TRBJ1-6
v_gene: TRBV19
CDR3aa: CASSIGETFNSPLHF
CDR3nt: TGTGCCAGTAGTATAGGGGAGACTTTTAATTCACCCCTCCACTTT

abundance: -
d_gene: TRBD1
j_gene: TRBJ1-2
v_gene: TRBV5-1
CDR3aa: CASSAWDRGDYGYTF
CDR3nt: TGCGCCAGCAGCGCCTGGGACAGGGGGGACTATGGCTACACCTTC

abundance: -
d_gene: -
j_gene: TRBJ1-1
v_gene: TRBV4-2
CDR3aa: CASSPQTGERTEAFF
CDR3nt: TGTGCCAGCAGCCCACAGACGGGGGAACGAACTGAAGCTTTCTTT

abundance: -
d_gene: -
j_gene: TRBJ2-5
v_gene: TRBV5-4
CDR3aa: CASSLQAYGQETQYF
CDR3nt: TGTGCCAGCAGCTTGCAAGCCTACGGGCAAGAGACCCAGTACTTC

abundance: -
d_gene: TRBD2
j_gene: TRBJ2-3
v_gene: TRBV4-2
CDR3aa: CASSQVSSGGRDTQYF
CDR3nt: TGTGCCAGCAGCCAAGTATCTAGCGGGGGGAGGGATACGCAGTATTTT

abundance: few
d_gene: -
j_gene: TRBJ1-2
v_gene: TRBV10-3
CDR3aa: CAISESIGGSGIGNYGYTF
CDR3nt: TGTGCCATCAGTGAGTCGATAGGGGGGAGCGGGATTGGAAACTATGGCTACACCTTC

abundance: -
d_gene: TRBD1
j_gene: TRBJ2-2
v_gene: TRBV7-3
CDR3aa: CASSFQTGGYTGELFF
CDR3nt: TGTGCCAGCAGCTTCCAGACAGGGGGTTATACCGGGGAGCTGTTTTTT

abundance: -
d_gene: -
j_gene: TRBJ1-1
v_gene: TRBV7-2
CDR3aa: CASSLAPQGAEAFF
CDR3nt: TGTGCCAGCAGCTTAGCGCCCCAAGGGGCTGAAGCTTTCTTT

abundance: -
d_gene: TRBD1
j_gene: TRBJ1-6
v_gene: TRBV25-1
CDR3aa: CASSEHTGANSPLHF
CDR3nt: TGTGCCAGCAGTGAACATACAGGGGCTAATTCACCCCTCCACTTT

abundance: -
d_gene: TRBD1
j_gene: TRBJ2-1
v_gene: TRBV7-3
CDR3aa: CASSLRGTGTYNEQFF
CDR3nt: TGTGCCAGCAGCTTAAGGGGGACAGGGACCTACAATGAGCAGTTCTTC

abundance: -
d_gene: TRBD1
j_gene: TRBJ2-1
v_gene: TRBV5-4
CDR3aa: CASSSRQGQGFEQFF
CDR3nt: TGTGCCAGCAGCTCGCGACAGGGGCAGGGTTTTGAGCAGTTCTTC

abundance: -
d_gene: -
j_gene: TRBJ1-2
v_gene: TRBV6-2/TRBV6-3
CDR3aa: CASSPDRNYGYTF
CDR3nt: TGTGCCAGCAGTCCCGACAGAAACTATGGCTACACCTTC

abundance: -
d_gene: TRBD2
j_gene: TRBJ2-3
v_gene: TRBV27
CDR3aa: CASSAPLAGGPTDTQYF
CDR3nt: TGTGCCAGCAGTGCCCCACTAGCGGGGGGGCCCACAGATACGCAGTATTTT

abundance: -
d_gene: -
j_gene: TRBJ1-1
v_gene: TRBV5-1
CDR3aa: CASSLGARMNTEAFF
CDR3nt: TGCGCCAGCAGCTTGGGTGCTAGGATGAACACTGAAGCTTTCTTT

abundance: -
d_gene: -
j_gene: TRBJ1-1
v_gene: TRBV7-2
CDR3aa: CASSLLGGMGTEAFF
CDR3nt: TGTGCCAGCAGCTTATTAGGGGGTATGGGCACTGAAGCTTTCTTT

abundance: -
d_gene: TRBD1
j_gene: TRBJ1-1
v_gene: TRBV9
CDR3aa: CASSVGFPGQEMNTEAFF
CDR3nt: TGTGCCAGCAGCGTAGGTTTTCCCGGACAGGAGATGAACACTGAAGCTTTCTTT

abundance: -
d_gene: -
j_gene: TRBJ2-5
v_gene: TRBV5-1
CDR3aa: CASSLETRSEETQYF
CDR3nt: TGCGCCAGCAGCTTGGAGACTAGATCGGAAGAGACCCAGTACTTC

abundance: once
d_gene: TRBD1
j_gene: TRBJ1-4
v_gene: TRBV7-9
CDR3aa: CASSQGQAHEKLFF
CDR3nt: TGTGCCAGCAGCCAGGGACAGGCCCATGAAAAACTGTTTTTT

abundance: -
d_gene: TRBD1
j_gene: TRBJ1-5
v_gene: TRBV7-2
CDR3aa: CASSPRDSTRPQHF
CDR3nt: TGTGCCAGCAGCCCCCGGGACAGCACAAGGCCCCAGCATTTT

abundance: -
d_gene: TRBD1
j_gene: TRBJ1-5
v_gene: TRBV10-1
CDR3aa: CAVLTGWNQPQHF
CDR3nt: TGCGCCGTTTTGACAGGGTGGAATCAGCCCCAGCATTTT

abundance: -
d_gene: TRBD1
j_gene: TRBJ1-6
v_gene: TRBV5-5
CDR3aa: CASSFPQGTGGSPLHF
CDR3nt: TGTGCCAGCAGCTTCCCACAGGGGACTGGGGGTTCACCCCTCCACTTT

abundance: -
d_gene: -
j_gene: TRBJ1-2
v_gene: TRBV20-1
CDR3aa: CSARAMEGYTF
CDR3nt: TGCAGTGCTAGAGCAATGGAGGGCTACACCTTC

abundance: -
d_gene: TRBD1
j_gene: TRBJ2-2
v_gene: TRBV29-1
CDR3aa: CSVEDPGQGSMDGELFF
CDR3nt: TGCAGCGTTGAAGACCCGGGACAGGGATCTATGGACGGGGAGCTGTTTTTT

abundance: once
d_gene: TRBD1
j_gene: TRBJ1-1
v_gene: TRBV5-1
CDR3aa: CASSRDRGNTEAFF
CDR3nt: TGCGCCAGCAGCCGAGACAGGGGGAACACTGAAGCTTTCTTT

abundance: -
d_gene: TRBD2
j_gene: TRBJ2-7
v_gene: TRBV11-1
CDR3aa: CASSPGTSGAYEQYF
CDR3nt: TGTGCCAGCAGCCCCGGGACTAGCGGGGCCTACGAGCAGTACTTC

abundance: -
d_gene: TRBD1
j_gene: TRBJ1-5
v_gene: TRBV7-9
CDR3aa: CASSGRTGELDQPQHF
CDR3nt: TGTGCCAGCAGCGGACGGACAGGGGAGTTGGATCAGCCCCAGCATTTT

abundance: -
d_gene: -
j_gene: TRBJ1-2
v_gene: TRBV14
CDR3aa: CASSQEQDYGYTF
CDR3nt: TGTGCCAGCAGCCAAGAACAGGACTATGGCTACACCTTC

abundance: -
d_gene: TRBD2
j_gene: TRBJ2-1
v_gene: TRBV27
CDR3aa: CASRFAGDYNEQFF
CDR3nt: TGTGCCAGCAGATTTGCGGGGGACTACAATGAGCAGTTCTTC

abundance: -
d_gene: -
j_gene: TRBJ2-1
v_gene: TRBV4-3
CDR3aa: CASSQVQGFEQFF
CDR3nt: TGCGCCAGCAGCCAAGTGCAGGGTTTTGAGCAGTTCTTC

abundance: -
d_gene: TRBD2
j_gene: TRBJ2-7
v_gene: TRBV7-2
CDR3aa: CASSPRGLAGYEQYF
CDR3nt: TGTGCCAGCAGCCCCCGTGGACTAGCGGGATACGAGCAGTACTTC

abundance: -
d_gene: TRBD1
j_gene: TRBJ1-3
v_gene: TRBV4-1
CDR3aa: CASSRTDRGGNTIYF
CDR3nt: TGCGCCAGCAGCCGTACTGACAGGGGAGGAAACACCATATATTTT

abundance: -
d_gene: -
j_gene: TRBJ2-3
v_gene: TRBV20-1
CDR3aa: CSAYSNTQYF
CDR3nt: TGCAGTGCTTACTCGAATACGCAGTATTTT

abundance: -
d_gene: TRBD1
j_gene: TRBJ1-2
v_gene: TRBV19
CDR3aa: CASTQSGQGLSGYTF
CDR3nt: TGTGCCAGCACCCAGTCGGGACAGGGGTTGAGTGGCTACACCTTC

abundance: -
d_gene: -
j_gene: TRBJ2-7
v_gene: TRBV7-8
CDR3aa: CASSLRSREQYF
CDR3nt: TGTGCCAGCAGCCTAAGGAGCCGCGAGCAGTACTTC

abundance: -
d_gene: -
j_gene: TRBJ1-6
v_gene: TRBV19
CDR3aa: CASSITQGWNSPLHF
CDR3nt: TGTGCCAGTAGTATCACACAGGGTTGGAATTCACCCCTCCACTTT

abundance: -
d_gene: TRBD1
j_gene: TRBJ1-5
v_gene: TRBV6-6
CDR3aa: CASRGQGSNQPQHF
CDR3nt: TGTGCCAGCAGGGGACAGGGTAGCAATCAGCCCCAGCATTTT